This entry describes one T cell receptor beta chain. These data come from a study of OX40 agonist ivuxolimab in advanced cancers. Repertoires were generated with immunoSEQ multiplex PCR, while TCRdb's copy carries only in-frame clones and drops some. The sample includes 15,000 to 20,000 clones, roughly 80% of them seen just once. This receptor was obtained from an adult with an advanced solid tumor such as melanoma, head and neck, liver or kidney cancer. The sample consisted of CD4+ or CD8+ T cells sorted from blood, taken in a trial of the OX40 agonist ivuxolimab.

CDR3 loop: CASSESNLDTGELFF. For the CDR3, the DNA is TGTGCCAGCAGTGAATCCAACTTAGACACCGGGGAGCTGTTTTTT. This chain links TRBV25-1 with TRBJ2-2; D gene ambiguous. Germline CDR1 MGHDK, CDR2 SYGVNS. Trimming pared 1 base from V and 3 bases from J, leaving 9 bases between. This CDR3 region has 15 residues.